The TCR beta chain under discussion was sequenced for a study of blood T cell repertoires in COVID-19. Study information: COVID-19 samples from acute and convalescent phases originated in the United States, Italy and Spain. The analysed material was cDNA or gDNA that came from T cells, B-cell-depleted T cells, or PBMCs.

Germline CDR1 and CDR2: SGHTA and FQGTGA. The V end was cut by 5 bases, the J end by 8 bases, with 18 bases between. The CDR3 sequence is 14 residues long. Per the authors' pipeline: Amplification of reference gene primers was used by the study to estimate nucleated cell counts. The repertoire was sequenced with immunoSEQ multiplex PCR; TCRdb's copy has only in-frame clones and lacks some. That table furnishes V, J and clone size, whereas the DNA furnished D and trimming. The sample lists roughly 78,000 clones, around 89% occurring once. The sequenced sample consisted of peripheral blood. The J gene is TRBJ1-2, the V gene TRBV7-3, with D possibly TRBD1 on 6 matching bases. The sequence was collected from a man aged 55 to 70 with acute or convalescent COVID-19. CDR3 bases: TGTGCCAGCAGCCAAGGCAGGGGCAGCCCCGGCTACACCTTC. It translates to CASSQGRGSPGYTF.